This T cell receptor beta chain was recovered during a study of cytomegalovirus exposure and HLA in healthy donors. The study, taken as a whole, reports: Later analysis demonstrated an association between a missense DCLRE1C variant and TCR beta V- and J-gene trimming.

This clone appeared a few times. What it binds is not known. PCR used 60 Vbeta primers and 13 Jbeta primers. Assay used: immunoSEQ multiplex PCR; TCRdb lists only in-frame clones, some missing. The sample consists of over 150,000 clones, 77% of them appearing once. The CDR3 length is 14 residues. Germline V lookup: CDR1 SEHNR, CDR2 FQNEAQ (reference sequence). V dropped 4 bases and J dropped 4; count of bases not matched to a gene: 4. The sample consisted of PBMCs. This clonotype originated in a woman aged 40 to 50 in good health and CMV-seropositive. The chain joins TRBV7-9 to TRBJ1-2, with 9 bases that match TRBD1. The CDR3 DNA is TGTGCCAGCAGCTCGACAGGGGGAGGCTATGGCTACACCTTC. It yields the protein CASSSTGGGYGYTF.